The rows below give T cell receptor beta chains drawn from one sample of a study of tumor-infiltrating lymphocytes in localized non-small cell lung cancer. Sequenced by immunoSEQ multiplex PCR; TCRdb stores in-frame clones only, minus some. This sample has 5,500 to 8,500 clones; roughly 69% occur once, and the top ten carry about 7.1%. Sequenced sample: uninvolved lung tissue not adjacent to the tumor. These receptors were obtained from a human donor with non-small cell lung cancer. Both conserved end residues are part of each CDR3. D genes are given only for firm matches. A clone size is listed for some rows: how often the clone was seen (once, few, many), or a class if it is expanded.

D gene	clone size	J gene	V gene	CDR3 protein	CDR3 DNA
NA	once	TRBJ1-2	TRBV5-6	CASSLRNYGYTF	TGTGCCAGCAGTTTACGAAACTATGGCTACACCTTC
TRBD1	NA	TRBJ1-2	TRBV6-1	CASTSAGGSYGYTF	TGTGCCAGCACTTCGGCAGGGGGCAGCTATGGCTACACCTTC
TRBD1	NA	TRBJ2-5	TRBV6-4	CASSESGTGAQYF	TGTGCCAGCAGTGAGTCCGGGACAGGGGCCCAGTACTTC
NA	NA	TRBJ1-4	TRBV5-6	CASERQFNEKLFF	TGTGCTTCTGAACGACAGTTTAATGAAAAACTGTTTTTT
TRBD2	NA	TRBJ2-1	TRBV7-2	CASSFLPSGGGVNEQFF	TGTGCCAGCAGCTTTCTCCCTAGCGGGGGGGGCGTCAATGAGCAGTTCTTC
NA	NA	TRBJ1-3	TRBV28	CASSLGAAGNTIYF	TGTGCCAGCAGTCTGGGGGCGGCTGGAAACACCATATATTTT
NA	NA	TRBJ1-2	TRBV5-6	CASSPGHTNYGYTF	TGTGCCAGCAGCCCGGGACATACTAACTATGGCTACACCTTC
TRBD2	NA	TRBJ2-3	TRBV28	CASTSTTGLAGGWSTDTQYF	TGTGCCAGCACCTCAACCACGGGACTAGCGGGGGGATGGAGCACAGATACGCAGTATTTT
NA	NA	TRBJ2-2	TRBV7-2	CASSLNGGLNTGELFF	TGTGCCAGCAGCTTAAATGGGGGACTGAACACCGGGGAGCTGTTTTTT
NA	NA	TRBJ2-7	TRBV14	CASSQLNLQAYEQYF	TGTGCCAGCAGCCAACTAAACCTCCAGGCCTACGAGCAGTACTTC
NA	once	TRBJ2-2	TRBV28	CASTSVGTTGELFF	TGTGCCAGCACCTCCGTTGGGACCACCGGGGAGCTGTTTTTT